This TCR beta chain was recorded in a study of monozygotic twins with inflammatory bowel disease. The CDR3 has 17 residues. CDR1 is SEHNR and CDR2 is FQNEAQ in the germline V gene (reference sequence). One entry per CDR3 protein, without DNA, is what TCRdb gives after re-calling the 5' RACE reads. The table lists 200,000 to 250,000 distinct CDR3 sequences, with 1.5% to 2% in the top ten. V usage is TRBV7-9 and J usage is TRBJ1-1; with no DNA, the TCRdb D assignment of TRBD1 cannot be verified. This receptor was obtained from a human donor with ulcerative colitis or Crohn's disease, or a healthy co-twin of an affected twin (not recorded which). The sequencing sample was made of blood. This CDR3 reads CASIARGDRGRNTEAFF. Drawing the rest from reference TRBV7-9 and TRBJ1-1, the complete variable domain is DTGVSQNPRHKITKRGQNVTFRCDPISEHNRLYWYRQTLGQGPEFLTYFQNEAQLEKSRLLSDRFSAERPKGSFSTLEIQRTEQGDSAMYLCASIARGDRGRNTEAFFGQGTRLTVV.